The 10 T cell receptor beta chains below were found in one sample sequenced in a study of early T cells in non-severe SARS-CoV-2 infection. A single record per CDR3 protein comes from TCRdb applying MiXCR to the 5' RACE reads. Of tens of thousands of distinct CDR3 sequences in the sample, around 13% are singletons; the top ten hold about 6%. Sample: whole blood. The receptor source for this set is an adult who was a healthcare worker with PCR-confirmed SARS-CoV-2 infection or an uninfected control (not recorded which).

The chain is built from TRBV28 and TRBJ2-6; the D is unclear. The germline V gene encodes CDR1 MDHEN and CDR2 SYDVKM. The CDR3 has 14 amino acids. V was trimmed by 4 bases and J by 1 base, leaving 5 bases between them. The CDR3 nucleotides are TGTGCCAGCAGTTCCTATTCTGGGGCCAACGTCCTGACTTTC. Its protein is CASSSYSGANVLTF.

This rearrangement joins TRBV13 to TRBJ2-5, with a possible D match to TRBD1 (5 bases). The V gene lost 5 bases and the J gene lost 2 bases, with 12 bases spanning the gap. Germline lookup yields CDR1 PRHDT and CDR2 FYEKMQ (reference sequence). This CDR3 is 14 amino acids long. The chain's CDR3 is CASSLRQTQETQYF. CDR3 bases: TGTGCCAGCAGCCTAAGACAGACACAAGAGACCCAGTACTTC. Supplemented by reference TRBV13 and TRBJ2-5, the full variable domain reads AAGVIQSPRHLIKEKRETATLKCYPIPRHDTVYWYQQGPGQDPQFLISFYEKMQSDKGSIPDRFSAQQFSDYHSELNMSSLELGDSALYFCASSLRQTQETQYFGPGTRLLVL.

This chain's CDR3 is CASSPRTPGETQYF. The CDR3 bases are TGTGCCAGCAGCCCCCGGACTCCCGGGGAGACCCAGTACTTC. The chain employs TRBV7-6 and TRBJ2-5; weak D call: TRBD2 (5 bases). This CDR3 region has 14 residues. The germline V gene encodes CDR1 SGHVS and CDR2 FNYEAQ. V was cut by 5 bases and J by 5 bases, with 15 bases left in between.

There are many counts of this clonotype. The V call is TRBV11-3, the J call TRBJ1-1; D gene uncertain. CDR3 length equals 13 residues. Trimming removed 3 bases from V and 0 bases from J, with 5 bases in between. Per the germline V gene, CDR1 is SGHNT and CDR2 is YENEEA. The CDR3 nucleotides read TGTGCCAGCAGCTTCACAGTGAACACTGAAGCTTTCTTT. Translating it yields CASSFTVNTEAFF.

This clonotype came up a few times. J is TRBJ2-7 and V is TRBV21-1; the table's D gene call, TRBD1, was not cross checked with the DNA. TRBV21-1 is a recognized pseudogene. The CDR3 contains 16 residues. The CDR3 loop reads CASSKAPGTVSYEQYF. The CDR3 region has the DNA TGTGCCAGCAGCAAAGCCCCAGGGACCGTTTCCTACGAGCAGTACTTC.

This sequence joins TRBV12-3 or TRBV12-4 and TRBJ1-1; D unresolved. This CDR3 has 13 residues. V lost 3 bases and J 0 bases, leaving 5 bases between the germline ends. The CDR3 loop is CASSLDVNTEAFF. The CDR3 region has the DNA TGTGCCAGCAGTTTGGACGTGAACACTGAAGCTTTCTTT.

The table lists this clonotype with a few counts. The rearrangement joins TRBV29-1 to TRBJ2-7; the match to TRBD2 covers 8 bases. The CDR3 length is 13 residues. V gave up 6 bases and J gave up 5 bases; unmatched junction bases: 9. Germline CDR1 is SQVTM and CDR2 is ANQGSEA. In nucleotides, the CDR3 is TGCAGCGTCGGGGGGGACGGTGTAAACGAGCAGTACTTC. It specifies CSVGGDGVNEQYF.

The chain uses TRBV20-1 and TRBJ2-3; D gene unclear. CDR3 length equals 11 residues. V shed 4 bases and J shed 2 bases, with 4 bases lying between them. Germline V gene lookup returns CDR1 DFQATT and CDR2 SNEGSKA (reference sequence). DNA of the CDR3: TGCAGTGCTATATTCACAGATACGCAGTATTTT. Residues: CSAIFTDTQYF.

The gene calls are TRBV6-6 and TRBJ2-4; 8 bases line up with TRBD2. The length of the CDR3 is 20 residues. Germline CDR1 and CDR2: MNHNY and SVGAGI (reference sequence). V was pared by 0 bases and J by 0 bases, with 13 bases of the junction left unmatched. In DNA form, the CDR3 reads TGTGCCAGCAGTTACTCGATTCCAGCGGGGGACCTCCTAGCCAAAAACATTCAGTACTTC. It specifies CASSYSIPAGDLLAKNIQYF.

This sequence joins TRBV10-3 and TRBJ2-5; 7 positions agree with TRBD1. The germline gives CDR1 ENHRY, CDR2 SYGVKD. Trimming removed 6 bases from V and 3 bases from J; junction bases left unmatched: 7. This CDR3 comprises 14 residues. The CDR3 DNA reads TGTGCCATCAGCCACGGGACAGCGAAAGAGACCCAGTACTTC. The encoded protein is CAISHGTAKETQYF.